This T cell receptor (beta chain) was retrieved from a study of T cells in women clearing cervical HPV infection. V was cut by 3 bases and J by 2 bases, with 10 bases left in between. Germline CDR1 reads LNHDA; CDR2 reads SQIVND (reference sequence). This CDR3 has 14 residues. Study results and limitations: Controls had more TRBV6-7 (0.16%) than cases (approximately 0.11%).

Notes on this clone: The antigen is unknown. The CDR3 end is not reached by the read, which stops 3 residues before it; the germline J gene fills it in.

Profiling relied on immunoSEQ multiplex PCR, and the TCRdb table lists in-frame clones only, not all of them. Here the sample table reports roughly 40,000 clones. Sample: blood buffy coat. This clonotype was obtained from a woman aged 18 to 75 with a cervical HPV16 infection that either progressed to CIN3+ or cleared (not recorded which). The gene calls are TRBV19 and TRBJ1-1, with D perhaps matching TRBD1 (6 bases). Here the CDR3 reads CASSILQGNTEAFF. CDR3 DNA (partial): TGTGCCAGTAGTATTCTACAGGGAAACACTGAA.